This T cell receptor beta chain was observed in a study of T cell changes during pregnancy in multiple sclerosis. The length of the CDR3 is 14 residues. Germline V gene sequence: CDR1 SGHVS, CDR2 FNYEAQ. The V and J ends lost 1 base and 8 bases, in that order; junction bases with no gene match: 4. The repertoire was sequenced with immunoSEQ multiplex PCR; TCRdb's copy has only in-frame clones and lacks some. The table records about 110,000 clones, just over 90% of them present only once. This clonotype originated in a female donor with multiple sclerosis, enrolled in a pregnancy study. The starting material was peripheral blood, obtained after pregnancy. This sequence joins TRBV7-6 and TRBJ2-1, with 8 positions matching TRBD1. The CDR3 reads CASSLGQGWHEQFF. The CDR3 nucleotides read TGTGCCAGCAGCTTAGGACAGGGGTGGCATGAGCAGTTCTTC.